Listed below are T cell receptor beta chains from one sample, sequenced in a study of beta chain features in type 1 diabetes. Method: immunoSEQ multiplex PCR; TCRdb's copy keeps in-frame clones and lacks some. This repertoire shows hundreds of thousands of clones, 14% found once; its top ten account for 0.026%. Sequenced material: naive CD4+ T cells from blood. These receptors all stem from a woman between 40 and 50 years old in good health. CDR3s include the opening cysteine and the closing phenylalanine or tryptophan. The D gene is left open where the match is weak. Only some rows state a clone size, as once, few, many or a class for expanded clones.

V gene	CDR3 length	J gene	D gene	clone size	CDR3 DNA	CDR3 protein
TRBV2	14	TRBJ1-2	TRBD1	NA	TGTGCCAGCACCCTATCAGGGGGGCGAGGTGGCTACACCTTC	CASTLSGGRGGYTF
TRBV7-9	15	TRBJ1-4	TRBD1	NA	TGTGCCAGCAGCTTTTCGACAGGGCCCAATGAAAAACTGTTTTTT	CASSFSTGPNEKLFF
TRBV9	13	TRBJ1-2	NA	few	TGTGCCAGCAGGAAACAGGCTAACTATGGCTACACCTTC	CASRKQANYGYTF
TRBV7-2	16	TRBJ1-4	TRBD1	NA	TGTGCCAGCAGCGGGACAGGGGGCGCGTCAAGTGAAAAACTGTTTTTT	CASSGTGGASSEKLFF
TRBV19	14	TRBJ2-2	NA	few	TGTGCCAGTAGTATAGAACAGAACACCGGGGAGCTGTTTTTT	CASSIEQNTGELFF
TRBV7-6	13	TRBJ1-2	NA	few	TGTGCCAGCAGCCCGGACAGCAACTATGGCTACACCTTC	CASSPDSNYGYTF
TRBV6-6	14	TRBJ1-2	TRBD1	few	TGTGCCAGCAGCATACAGGGGGTGTTCTATGGCTACACCTTC	CASSIQGVFYGYTF
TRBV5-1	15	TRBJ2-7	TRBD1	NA	TGCGCCAGCAGCCGGGACAGGGAGGATCCTATCCTAGACGACTTC	CASSRDREDPILDDF
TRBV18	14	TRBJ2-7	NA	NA	TGTGCCAGCTCACCAAATGTTGTAGAGATTGGGCAGTACTTC	CASSPNVVEIGQYF
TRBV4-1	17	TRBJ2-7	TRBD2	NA	TGCGCCAGCAGCCAAGTTCCCGGACTAGCGGGAGCCTACGAGCAGTACTTC	CASSQVPGLAGAYEQYF
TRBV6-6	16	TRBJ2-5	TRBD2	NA	TGTGCCCCGGGGCCTAGCGGGGGGGGCCGGGGGGAGACCCAGTACTTC	CAPGPSGGGRGETQYF
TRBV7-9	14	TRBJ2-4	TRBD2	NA	TGTGCCAGCAGCCAGGGACTAGCTGTTGACATTCAGTACTTC	CASSQGLAVDIQYF
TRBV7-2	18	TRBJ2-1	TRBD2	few	TGTGCCAGCAGCTTAGACGGGCTAGCGGGGGGGCGGTTCAATGAGCAGTTCTTC	CASSLDGLAGGRFNEQFF
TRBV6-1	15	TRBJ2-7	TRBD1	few	TGTGCCAGCAACCCATACAGGGGTAGCTCCTACGAGCAGTACTTC	CASNPYRGSSYEQYF
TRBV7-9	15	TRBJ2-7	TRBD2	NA	TGTGCCAGCAGCTGGTCCGGGACTAGCGGTTACGAGCAGTACTTC	CASSWSGTSGYEQYF
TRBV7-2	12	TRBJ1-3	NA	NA	TGTGCCAGCAGCTTACAGGGGAACACCATATATTTT	CASSLQGNTIYF
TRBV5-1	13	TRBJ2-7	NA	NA	TGCGCCAGCAGCTTGGCCGGAGCGAACGAGCAGTACTTC	CASSLAGANEQYF
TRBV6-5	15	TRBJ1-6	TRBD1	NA	TGTGCCAGCAGGGGACAGGGGGCGAGTAATTCACCCCTCCACTTT	CASRGQGASNSPLHF
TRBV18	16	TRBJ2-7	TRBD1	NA	TGTGCCAGCTCACCACCTGGGCAGGGGGCGCGGTACGAGCAGTACTTC	CASSPPGQGARYEQYF
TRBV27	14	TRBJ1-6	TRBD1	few	TGTGCCAGCAGTTCGACAGGGGGCAATTCACCCCTCCACTTT	CASSSTGGNSPLHF
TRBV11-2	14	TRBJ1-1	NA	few	TGTGCCAGCAGCTTAGCAGGGGTGAACACTGAAGCTTTCTTT	CASSLAGVNTEAFF
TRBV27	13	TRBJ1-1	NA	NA	TGTGCCAGCAGTATCACAGGGCTCACTGAAGCTTTCTTT	CASSITGLTEAFF
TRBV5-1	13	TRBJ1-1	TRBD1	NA	TGCGCCAGCAGCTTGGGCCAGGGGGCTGAAGCTTTCTTT	CASSLGQGAEAFF
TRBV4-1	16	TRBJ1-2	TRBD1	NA	TGCGCCAGCAGCCAAGGCATCAGGGGGCGCGACTATGGCTACACCTTC	CASSQGIRGRDYGYTF